Shown below are 20 T cell receptor beta chains from a single sample sequenced in a study of shared clonotypes between healthy human individuals. TCRdb's table, derived via immunoSEQ multiplex PCR, lists solely in-frame clones and lacks some. The sample holds roughly 2.2 million clones, approximately 90% seen once. The sequenced sample was naive CD4+ T cells from PBMCs. The subset here: CD45RA+ positively selected. These receptors were taken from a man between 18 and 29 years old in good health. Some clones in this sample may be carry-over from other donors' samples.

The chain links TRBV27 to TRBJ2-7; possibly TRBD1 or TRBD2 for D (5 bases each). Per the germline V gene, CDR1 is MNHEY and CDR2 is SMNVEV (reference sequence). CDR3 length: 17 amino acids. The ends were cut back, 3 bases at V and 2 bases at J, with 20 bases in the middle. The DNA of the CDR3 is TGTGCCAGCAGTTTTCGCCCTGAGGGGACGAGGACCTACGAGCAGTACTTC. Its protein is CASSFRPEGTRTYEQYF.

The chain links TRBV29-1 to TRBJ1-2, with 9 bases fitting TRBD1. CDR1 and CDR2 from the germline V gene are SQVTM and ANQGSEA. J was trimmed by 6 bases and V by 4 bases; bases with no gene match: 3. The CDR3 is made up of 12 amino acids. As DNA, the CDR3 is TGCAGCGTTGTTACAGGGGGCAATGGCTACACCTTC. Translating gives CSVVTGGNGYTF.

The rearrangement uses TRBV25-1 and TRBJ1-5; no clear D. CDR1 MGHDK and CDR2 SYGVNS come from the germline V gene. This CDR3 contains 13 residues. V lost 1 base, J lost 4 bases, and 5 bases lay in between. This chain's CDR3 is CASSESGNQPQHF. The CDR3 DNA is TGTGCCAGCAGTGAATCTGGGAATCAGCCCCAGCATTTT.

The chain couples TRBV6-6 to TRBJ1-4, with TRBD1 as a possible D gene (6 bases). CDR1 is MNHNY, CDR2 SVGAGI, per germline (reference sequence). The ends were cut back, 6 bases at V and 5 bases at J, with 16 bases in the middle. This CDR3 has 15 amino acids. The CDR3 sequence: CASSPSRGYNEKLFF. The CDR3 DNA is TGTGCCAGCAGCCCCTCAAGGGGGTACAATGAAAAACTGTTTTTT.

About this clone itself: The identical CDR3 is also encoded by other nucleotide sequences in the sample. The rearrangement links TRBV5-1 to TRBJ1-4, with D possibly TRBD1 on 5 matching bases. V lost 0 bases to trimming and J lost 1 base, with 7 bases between them. This CDR3 region has 15 residues. Germline CDR1 and CDR2: SGHRS and YFSETQ. The CDR3 is CASSLAGVTNEKLFF. CDR3 DNA sequence: TGCGCCAGCAGCTTGGCGGGGGTAACTAATGAAAAACTGTTTTTT.

The V gene is TRBV2, the J gene TRBJ2-1; D call uncertain. Germline assignment: CDR1 SNHLY and CDR2 FYNNEI. The CDR3 runs 14 residues. The V end lost 3 bases, the J end lost 5 bases, and 11 bases lay between the germline ends. The CDR3 DNA follows: TGTGCCAGCAGTGATAGAGTGGCGCACAATGAGCAGTTCTTC. Translated: CASSDRVAHNEQFF.

This clone was counted a single time. The gene calls are TRBV28 and TRBJ2-5, with 11 bases matching TRBD2. The V gene's germline CDR1 is MDHEN and CDR2 SYDVKM. The CDR3 has 15 amino acids. J was trimmed by 5 bases and V by 5 bases; bases with no gene match: 7. CDR3 nucleotides: TGTGCCAGCAGTGCGACTAGCGGGAAGTTCGAGACCCAGTACTTC. Protein: CASSATSGKFETQYF.

The rearrangement joins TRBV19 to TRBJ2-5; 16 bases are shared with TRBD2. The germline CDR1 and CDR2 sequences are LNHDA and SQIVND (reference sequence). The CDR3 spans 18 residues. Trimming removed 6 bases from V and 3 bases from J; junction bases left unmatched: 10. The CDR3 loop is CASSPSSGLAGGKETQYF. As DNA, the CDR3 is TGTGCCAGTAGCCCGTCCTCGGGACTAGCGGGAGGGAAAGAGACCCAGTACTTC.

The chain combines TRBV11-3 with TRBJ2-3; 7 bases fit TRBD2. CDR1 is SGHNT and CDR2 is YENEEA in the germline V gene. The CDR3 has 15 residues. V shed 5 bases and J 3 bases; nucleotides not matched to a gene: 8. This CDR3 reads CASSPSGIQTDTQYF. The CDR3 DNA sequence: TGTGCCAGCAGCCCCAGCGGGATCCAAACAGATACGCAGTATTTT.

The chain has TRBV28 and TRBJ1-6; TRBD1 matches 8 bases. In germline, CDR1 is MDHEN, CDR2 SYDVKM. The V and J ends lost 6 bases and 8 bases, in that order; junction bases with no gene match: 6. CDR3 length equals 14 residues. CDR3 nucleotide sequence: TGTGCCAGCAGCCCGGGACAGGACCATTCACCCCTCCACTTT. As protein: CASSPGQDHSPLHF.

This clone occurred once. This specimen includes other DNA sequences encoding the same CDR3. This chain links TRBV7-2 with TRBJ2-1; 9 bases map to TRBD2. The CDR3 extends over 16 amino acids. In germline, CDR1 is SGHTA, CDR2 FQGNSA. V shed 5 bases, J shed 0 bases, and the junction held 5 bases outside the gene matches. DNA of the CDR3: TGTGCCAGCAGCCGTAGCGGGGGCAGCTCCTACAATGAGCAGTTCTTC. Residues: CASSRSGGSSYNEQFF.

Concerning this clone itself: Other nucleotide sequences from this sample produce the same CDR3. The J gene is TRBJ1-5, the V gene TRBV6-1; no clear D. Trimming cost V 1 base and J 9 bases, with 4 bases left between them. Germline CDR1 reads MNHNS; CDR2 reads SASEGT. The CDR3 consists of 11 residues. The CDR3 sequence: CASSEGRPQHF. Written as DNA, the CDR3 is TGTGCCAGCAGTGAAGGGAGGCCCCAGCATTTT.

This clone is a singleton in its sample. The chain is built from TRBV6-1 and TRBJ1-2; D ambiguous. Trimming left V 3 bases short and J 2 bases short, with 7 bases between. The CDR3 is made up of 13 amino acids. Germline assignment: CDR1 MNHNS and CDR2 SASEGT. This CDR3 reads CASSDSTNYGYTF. In nucleotides, the CDR3 is TGTGCCAGCAGTGATTCTACCAACTATGGCTACACCTTC.

The CDR3 bases are TGCGCCAGCAGCTTCCTCCTAGCGGGAGGCTCCAATGAGCAGTTCTTC. Protein product: CASSFLLAGGSNEQFF. This chain uses TRBV5-1 with TRBJ2-1; 11 bases align to TRBD2. This CDR3 has 16 residues. V dropped 2 bases and J dropped 6; count of bases not matched to a gene: 7. The germline V gene has CDR1 SGHRS and CDR2 YFSETQ.

The rearrangement links TRBV29-1 to TRBJ2-3; D is perhaps TRBD1 (6 bases). V lost 5 bases and J 6 bases, leaving 15 bases between the germline ends. Germline CDR1 and CDR2: SQVTM and ANQGSEA. The CDR3 loop spans 13 amino acids. The CDR3: CSVRGHLRDTQYF. Here the CDR3 DNA reads TGCAGCGTTAGGGGACACCTTCGGGATACGCAGTATTTT.

The V call is TRBV5-1, the J call TRBJ2-7; possible D gene TRBD2, 5 bases. The CDR3 has 15 amino acids. The germline V and J ends were trimmed by 1 base and 6 bases, with 17 bases remaining between them. The V gene's germline CDR1 is SGHRS and CDR2 YFSETQ. CDR3 bases: TGCGCCAGCAGCTTGCTGCCGTCGGAGGCTTCCGAGCAGTACTTC. Protein sequence: CASSLLPSEASEQYF.

The chain employs TRBV18 and TRBJ2-3, with D perhaps TRBD1 (6 bases). Deletions cut 5 bases from V and 1 base from J, with 13 bases between. Germline lookup yields CDR1 KGHSH and CDR2 LQKENI. The CDR3 sequence is 15 residues long. The DNA of the CDR3 is TGTGCCAGCTCAGAACAGGGCTTTGGCACAGATACGCAGTATTTT. Its protein is CASSEQGFGTDTQYF.

The chain couples TRBV27 to TRBJ2-3, with 9 positions matching TRBD2. In germline, CDR1 is MNHEY, CDR2 SMNVEV (reference sequence). The CDR3 has 15 amino acids. The V segment lost 3 bases and the J segment 1 base; nucleotides outside the gene matches: 2. The CDR3 DNA reads TGTGCCAGCAGTTTGCGGGAGGGACGCACAGATACGCAGTATTTT. Encoded protein: CASSLREGRTDTQYF.

This clone showed up just once. This CDR3 reads CASSLGGTGVTYEQYF. CDR3 sequence (DNA): TGTGCCAGCAGCTTGGGTGGGACAGGGGTTACCTACGAGCAGTACTTC. The chain employs TRBV5-4 and TRBJ2-7; 10 bases agree with TRBD1. Germline CDR1 and CDR2: SGHNT and YYREEE (reference sequence). Trimming removed 0 bases from V and 2 bases from J; junction bases left unmatched: 5. There are 16 residues in the CDR3.

This chain links TRBV5-1 with TRBJ2-7, with D perhaps given as TRBD1 or TRBD2 (5 bases each). This CDR3 has 15 residues. The germline V gene has CDR1 SGHRS and CDR2 YFSETQ. V was shortened by 0 bases and J by 2 bases, with 12 bases between the two germline ends. The DNA of the CDR3 is TGCGCCAGCAGCTTGGGAGTGGGACGGCCCTACGAGCAGTACTTC. It is translated as CASSLGVGRPYEQYF.